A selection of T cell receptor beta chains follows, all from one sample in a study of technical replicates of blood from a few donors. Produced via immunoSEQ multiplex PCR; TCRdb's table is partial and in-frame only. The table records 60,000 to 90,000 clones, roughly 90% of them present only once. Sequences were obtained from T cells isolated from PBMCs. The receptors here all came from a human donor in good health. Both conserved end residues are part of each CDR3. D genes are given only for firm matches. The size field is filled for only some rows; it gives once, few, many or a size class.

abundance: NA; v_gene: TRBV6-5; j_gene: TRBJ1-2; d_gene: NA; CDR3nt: TGTGCCAGCAGTTACTCAGAGGGAAACTATGGCTACACCTTC; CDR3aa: CASSYSEGNYGYTF
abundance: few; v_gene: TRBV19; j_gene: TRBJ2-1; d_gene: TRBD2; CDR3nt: TGTGCCAGTACTCCCTCCCAGCGGGGGTACAATGAGCAGTTCTTC; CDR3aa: CASTPSQRGYNEQFF
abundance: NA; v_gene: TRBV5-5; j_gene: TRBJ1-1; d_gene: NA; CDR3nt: TGTGCCAGCAGCTCCTTAACCAGGGAAATGGGCACTGAAGCTTTCTTT; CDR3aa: CASSSLTREMGTEAFF
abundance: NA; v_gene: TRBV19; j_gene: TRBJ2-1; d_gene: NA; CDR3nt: TGTGCCAGTAGTATAAGAAACTTGGATGAGCAGTTCTTC; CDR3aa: CASSIRNLDEQFF
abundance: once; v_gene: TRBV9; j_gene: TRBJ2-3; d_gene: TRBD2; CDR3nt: TGTGCCAGCAGCCCCTCTGCGGGAGCGAGCACAGATACGCAGTATTTT; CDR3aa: CASSPSAGASTDTQYF
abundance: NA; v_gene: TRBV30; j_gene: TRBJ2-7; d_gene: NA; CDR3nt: TGTGCCTGGAGCCATCTACCAGGGGAGTTATACGAGCAGTACTTC; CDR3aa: CAWSHLPGELYEQYF
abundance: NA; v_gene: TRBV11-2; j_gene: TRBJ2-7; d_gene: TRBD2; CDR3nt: TGTGCCAGCAGCTTCCCCGGGACTACCAGCGAGCAGTACTTC; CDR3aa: CASSFPGTTSEQYF
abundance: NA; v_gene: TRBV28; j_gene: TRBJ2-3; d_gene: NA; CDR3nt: TGTGCCAGCAGTCCCGACAGGAGCACAGATACGCAGTATTTT; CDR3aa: CASSPDRSTDTQYF
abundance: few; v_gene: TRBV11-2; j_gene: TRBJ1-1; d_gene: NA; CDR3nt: TGTGCCAGCAGCTGGGAGGAGGGCACTGAAGCTTTCTTT; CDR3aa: CASSWEEGTEAFF
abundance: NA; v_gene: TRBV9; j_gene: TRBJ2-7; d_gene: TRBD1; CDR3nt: TGTGCCAGCAGCGTCCGGACAGGGCTCTCCTACGAGCAGTACTTC; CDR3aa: CASSVRTGLSYEQYF
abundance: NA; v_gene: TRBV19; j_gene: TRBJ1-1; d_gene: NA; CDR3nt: TGTGCCAGTAGCCTAGTTGTGAACACTGAAGCTTTCTTT; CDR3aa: CASSLVVNTEAFF
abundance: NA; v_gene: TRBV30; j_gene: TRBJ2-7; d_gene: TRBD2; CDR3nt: TGTGCCTGGTTCCAAGCGGGAACCTACGAGCAGTACTTC; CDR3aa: CAWFQAGTYEQYF
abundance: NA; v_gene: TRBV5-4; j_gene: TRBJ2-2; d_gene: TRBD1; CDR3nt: TGTGCCAGCAGCTCGACAGGGAGCACCGGGGAGCTGTTTTTT; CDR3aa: CASSSTGSTGELFF
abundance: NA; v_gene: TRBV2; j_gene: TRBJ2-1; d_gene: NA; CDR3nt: TGTGCCAGCACCTTACAGGGGGGGAACAATGAGCAGTTCTTC; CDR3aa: CASTLQGGNNEQFF
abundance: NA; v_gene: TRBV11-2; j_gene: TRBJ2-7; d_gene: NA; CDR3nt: TGTGCCAGCAGCCAATTTACTAGCAGCTACGAGCAGTACTTC; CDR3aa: CASSQFTSSYEQYF
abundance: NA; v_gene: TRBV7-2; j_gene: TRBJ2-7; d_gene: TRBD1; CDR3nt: TGTGCCAGCAGCTCCGGGACAGGGGAAACGAACGAGCAGTACTTC; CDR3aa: CASSSGTGETNEQYF
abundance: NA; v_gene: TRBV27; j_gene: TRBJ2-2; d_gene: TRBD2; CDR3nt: TGTGCCAGCAGTTTGTCTAGCGGGAGTTACACCGGGGAGCTGTTTTTT; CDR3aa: CASSLSSGSYTGELFF
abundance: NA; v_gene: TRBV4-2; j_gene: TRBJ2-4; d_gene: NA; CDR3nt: TGTGCCAGCAGCCAAGCAGGGCCCCACAACATTCAGTACTTC; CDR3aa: CASSQAGPHNIQYF
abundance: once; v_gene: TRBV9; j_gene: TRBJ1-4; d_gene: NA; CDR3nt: TGTGCCAGCAGCGCCACAGGGTTAACTAATGAAAAACTGTTTTTT; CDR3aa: CASSATGLTNEKLFF
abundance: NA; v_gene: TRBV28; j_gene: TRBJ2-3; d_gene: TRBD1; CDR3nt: TGTGCCAGCAGGTCGACAGGGATCCCAGATACGCAGTATTTT; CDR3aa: CASRSTGIPDTQYF
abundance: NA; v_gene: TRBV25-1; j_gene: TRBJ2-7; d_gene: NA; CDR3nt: TGTGCCAGCGGCGGAAACTACGAGCAGTACTTC; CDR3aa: CASGGNYEQYF
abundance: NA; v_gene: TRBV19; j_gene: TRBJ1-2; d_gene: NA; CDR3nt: TGTGCCAGTAGGCTTGAGGCGACGCGAGGCTACACCTTC; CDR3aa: CASRLEATRGYTF
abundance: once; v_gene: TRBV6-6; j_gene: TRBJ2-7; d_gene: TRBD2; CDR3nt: TGTGCCAGCAGTTACTCGATCGGGGGGTACGAGCAGTACTTC; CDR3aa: CASSYSIGGYEQYF
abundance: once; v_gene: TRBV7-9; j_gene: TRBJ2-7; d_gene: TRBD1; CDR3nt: TGTGCCAGCAGCTTACCCTATTTTGACAGGGGAGCCCCTACCTACGAGCAGTACTTC; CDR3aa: CASSLPYFDRGAPTYEQYF
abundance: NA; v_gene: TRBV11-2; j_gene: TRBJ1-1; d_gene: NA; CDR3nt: TGTGCCAGCAGCTTAGATCCCATCACTGAAGCTTTCTTT; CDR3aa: CASSLDPITEAFF
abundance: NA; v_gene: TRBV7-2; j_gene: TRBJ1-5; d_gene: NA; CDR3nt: TGTGCCAGCAGCTTAATACAGGGTAGGAGTCAGCCCCAGCATTTT; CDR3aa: CASSLIQGRSQPQHF
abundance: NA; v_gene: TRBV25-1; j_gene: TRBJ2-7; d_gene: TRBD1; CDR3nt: TGTGCCAGCAGTGCCAATCAGGGGGCTAGGGACGAGCAGTACTTC; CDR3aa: CASSANQGARDEQYF
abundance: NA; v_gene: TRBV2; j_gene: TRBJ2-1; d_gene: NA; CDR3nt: TGTGCCAGCAGTCTGGGACTCTACAATGAGCAGTTCTTC; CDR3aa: CASSLGLYNEQFF
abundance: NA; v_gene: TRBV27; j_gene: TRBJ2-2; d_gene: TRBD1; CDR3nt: TGTGCCAGCAGTGTGGGACAGGCTAACACCGGGGAGCTGTTTTTT; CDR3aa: CASSVGQANTGELFF
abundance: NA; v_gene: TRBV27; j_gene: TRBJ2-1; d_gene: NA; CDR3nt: TGTGCCAGCAGTTTGGCGGGAATCCTCAATGAGCAGTTCTTC; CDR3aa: CASSLAGILNEQFF
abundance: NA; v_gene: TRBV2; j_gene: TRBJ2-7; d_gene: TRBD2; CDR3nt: TGTGCCAGCAGTGGGACCGGGACTAGATTCTCCTACGAGCAGTACTTC; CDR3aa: CASSGTGTRFSYEQYF
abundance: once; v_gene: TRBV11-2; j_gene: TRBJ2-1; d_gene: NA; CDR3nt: TGTGCCAGCAGCTTATTAGCCAGATCCTACAATGAGCAGTTCTTC; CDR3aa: CASSLLARSYNEQFF
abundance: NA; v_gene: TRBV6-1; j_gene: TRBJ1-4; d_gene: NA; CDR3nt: TGTGCCAGCAGTGTGGTCCTAGTATATGCAACTAATGAAAAACTGTTTTTT; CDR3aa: CASSVVLVYATNEKLFF